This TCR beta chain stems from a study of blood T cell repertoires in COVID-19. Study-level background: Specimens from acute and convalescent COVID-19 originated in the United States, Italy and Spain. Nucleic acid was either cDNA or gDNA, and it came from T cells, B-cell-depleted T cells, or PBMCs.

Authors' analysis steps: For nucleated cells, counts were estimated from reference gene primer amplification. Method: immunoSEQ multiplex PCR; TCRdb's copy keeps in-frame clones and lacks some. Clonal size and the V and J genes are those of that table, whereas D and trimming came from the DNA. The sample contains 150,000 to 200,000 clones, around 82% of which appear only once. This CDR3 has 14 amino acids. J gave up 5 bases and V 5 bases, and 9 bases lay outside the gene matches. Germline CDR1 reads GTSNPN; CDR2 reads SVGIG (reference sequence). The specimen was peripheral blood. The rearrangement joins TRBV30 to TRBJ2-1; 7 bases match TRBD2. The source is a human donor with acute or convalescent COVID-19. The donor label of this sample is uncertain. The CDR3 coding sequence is TGTGCCTGGGCGCCCGGGAGCGGGGACAATGAGCAGTTCTTC. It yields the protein CAWAPGSGDNEQFF.